This T cell receptor (beta chain) came from a study of STAT5B mutations in CD4+ large granular lymphocyte leukemia. Points from the study as a whole: Main leukemic clonotypes were patient-specific, but roughly 25% appeared at low frequency elsewhere. TRBV06-family usage was enriched in top patient clones (8/27) versus controls (2/35).

Remarks on this clone: Its specificity is not known.

Clones were read by immunoSEQ multiplex PCR, and TCRdb kept only the in-frame ones, dropping some. The table lists 35,000 or so clones, around nine tenths of them singletons. CDR1 ENHRY and CDR2 SYGVKD come from the germline V gene. This CDR3 comprises 14 residues. The V segment lost 3 bases and the J segment 6 bases; nucleotides outside the gene matches: 6. The sequenced material came from CD4+ T cells from blood buffy coats. This TCR was sampled from a human donor in good health. V and J are TRBV10-3 and TRBJ1-1; 8 bases map to TRBD1. The DNA of the CDR3 is TGTGCCATCAGTGACCGGACAGGGAAGCCTGAAGCTTTCTTT. This gives the protein CAISDRTGKPEAFF.